This T cell receptor beta chain was sequenced during a study of cytomegalovirus exposure and HLA in healthy donors. PCR used 60 Vbeta primers and 13 Jbeta primers. Repertoires were generated with immunoSEQ multiplex PCR, while TCRdb's copy carries only in-frame clones and drops some. The sample's table shows 100,000 to 150,000 clones. CDR1 is SGHRS and CDR2 is YFSETQ in the germline V gene. The CDR3 loop spans 14 amino acids. The rearrangement joins TRBV5-1 to TRBJ2-5; possible D gene TRBD2, 5 bases. The DNA matches TRBJ2-7 better at its end, which makes the J call doubtful. The sample comprised PBMCs. This TCR was recovered from a man younger than 35 in good health and CMV-seronegative. The CDR3 is CASSLERGSYEQYF. The CDR3 nucleotides are TGCGCCAGCAGCTTGGAGCGCGGGTCCTACGAGCAGTACTTC.